The source of this T cell receptor (beta chain) is a study of blood T cell repertoires in COVID-19. Overall study: PBMCs, B-cell-depleted T cells, or T cells were the source of the cDNA or gDNA that made up the material.

CDR3 size: 14 residues. Trimming shortened V by 3 bases and J by 2 bases, and 10 bases separated the two germline ends. Germline CDR1 and CDR2: DFQATT and SNEGSKA (reference sequence). Assay used: immunoSEQ multiplex PCR; TCRdb lists only in-frame clones, some missing. The table has 95,000 to 110,000 clones, about 90% seen once. The genes are TRBV20-1 and TRBJ2-2; D gene ambiguous. The TCR was taken from a middle-aged man with active or convalescent COVID-19. The sample taken for sequencing was peripheral blood. DNA of the CDR3: TGCAGTGCTAGTTTCGGAGAAAACACCGGGGAGCTGTTTTTT. Translating gives CSASFGENTGELFF.